These T cell receptor beta chains were read from a single sample in a study of cytomegalovirus exposure and HLA in healthy donors. Profiled with immunoSEQ multiplex PCR; TCRdb holds only in-frame clones, not every one. The table records about 140,000 clones, approximately 70% of them present only once. The sample consisted of PBMCs. The receptors derive from a woman aged 30 to 39 in good health and CMV-seronegative. Each CDR3 is given without its conserved first and last residue.

J gene,V gene,CDR3 protein
TRBJ1-1,TRBV5-1,ASSPRDRVNTEAF
TRBJ1-2,TRBV18,ASSPGAGRAYGYT
TRBJ1-1,TRBV11-3,ASSLRTANTEAF
TRBJ1-2,TRBV28,ASTTLGGLRGYT
TRBJ2-1,TRBV10-3,AIRSAGLLEQF
TRBJ2-1,TRBV13,ASSWAGEQF
NA,TRBV7-2,ASSFHSYEQY
TRBJ2-7,TRBV2,ASAGGLINEQY
TRBJ1-3,TRBV6-1,ASRAVSGNTIY
TRBJ1-5,TRBV19,ASSSGGSQPQH
TRBJ2-3,TRBV7-6,ASSLSSASGGITDTQY
TRBJ2-3,TRBV27,ASSSTGGTDTQY
TRBJ2-3,TRBV2,ASSGHRGTDTQY
TRBJ1-4,TRBV5-1,ASSLAGTGKEKLF
TRBJ1-1,TRBV6-1,ASMEQGLNTEAF
TRBJ2-3,TRBV4-1,ASSQDGTGEGTQY
TRBJ1-1,TRBV5-1,ASSSGQGGNTEAF
TRBJ2-7,TRBV19,ASSPRQDVYEQY
TRBJ1-2,TRBV5-1,ASSLEAGAGGYT
TRBJ2-7,TRBV5-4,ASSSYRPLSHANEQY
TRBJ1-1,TRBV30,AWRMSGGGRDTEAF
TRBJ1-6,TRBV9,ASSVDGGSYNSPLH
TRBJ2-7,TRBV5-4,ASSSQGSGLSEQY
TRBJ2-5,TRBV6-5,ASSPTGHSETQY
TRBJ2-1,TRBV20-1,SATGYNEQF
TRBJ1-1,TRBV9,ASTGQGTNTEAF
TRBJ1-3,TRBV6-5,ASNAGTIGNTIY
TRBJ2-2,TRBV18,ASSRGQGWPWTGELF
TRBJ2-2,TRBV21-1,ASSKIVGHGTGELF
TRBJ1-6,TRBV9,ASSSGTGDGSPLH
TRBJ1-5,TRBV6-4,ASSDDREGDNQPQH
TRBJ2-1,TRBV6-5,ASSETAYNEQF
TRBJ2-7,TRBV29-1,SVGDWDSGEQY
TRBJ1-5,TRBV21-1,ASSCRDRGPDQPQH
TRBJ1-6,TRBV6-1,ASSRSQGDYSPLH
TRBJ2-3,TRBV9,ASSVESRFKAGESDTQY
TRBJ2-2,TRBV19,ASSINLGDSNTGELF
TRBJ1-2,TRBV29-1,SVSTGSYGYT
TRBJ2-2,TRBV7-3,ASSTRLAGGTGELF
TRBJ1-2,TRBV19,ASSIARYGYT
TRBJ2-3,TRBV6-5,ASSLSGGATDTQY
NA,TRBV6-1,ASSLFPQERETQY
TRBJ2-5,TRBV5-1,ASSFGQGQETQY
TRBJ1-2,TRBV18,ASSPVSQGDGYT
TRBJ1-4,TRBV9,ASSVTPSTNEKLF
TRBJ1-1,TRBV29-1,SVAGQTEAF